This T cell receptor (beta chain) appears in the sequencing data of a study of T cells in Graves' hyperthyroidism and ophthalmopathy. With regard to this clonotype: Its antigen is not known.

Amplified TCR beta CDR3 regions derived from RNA transcripts. The HTBI set primed first-round TCR CDR3 RT-PCR. MiXCR, applied by TCRdb to the multiplex PCR reads, yields one record per CDR3 protein. Among hundreds of thousands of distinct CDR3 sequences listed, about 15% were seen once. Patients aged 18 to 65 had newly diagnosed hyperthyroidism that had lasted under 2 months. Whole-study results and caveats: Stable hyperthyroidism was separated from ophthalmopathy by a model based on 13 V-J features.

The sequenced sample was blood. This clonotype was sampled from a woman aged 18-29 years with Graves' hyperthyroidism.

CDR3 DNA: TGCAGCGTTGTGGGCGGACCTCCCTACGAGCAGTACTTC. It translates to CSVVGGPPYEQYF. The chain recombines TRBV29-1 with TRBJ2-7; D unresolved. Germline V gene sequence: CDR1 SQVTM, CDR2 ANQGSEA. This CDR3 comprises 13 residues. The V gene lost 4 bases and the J gene lost 2 bases, with 12 bases spanning the gap.